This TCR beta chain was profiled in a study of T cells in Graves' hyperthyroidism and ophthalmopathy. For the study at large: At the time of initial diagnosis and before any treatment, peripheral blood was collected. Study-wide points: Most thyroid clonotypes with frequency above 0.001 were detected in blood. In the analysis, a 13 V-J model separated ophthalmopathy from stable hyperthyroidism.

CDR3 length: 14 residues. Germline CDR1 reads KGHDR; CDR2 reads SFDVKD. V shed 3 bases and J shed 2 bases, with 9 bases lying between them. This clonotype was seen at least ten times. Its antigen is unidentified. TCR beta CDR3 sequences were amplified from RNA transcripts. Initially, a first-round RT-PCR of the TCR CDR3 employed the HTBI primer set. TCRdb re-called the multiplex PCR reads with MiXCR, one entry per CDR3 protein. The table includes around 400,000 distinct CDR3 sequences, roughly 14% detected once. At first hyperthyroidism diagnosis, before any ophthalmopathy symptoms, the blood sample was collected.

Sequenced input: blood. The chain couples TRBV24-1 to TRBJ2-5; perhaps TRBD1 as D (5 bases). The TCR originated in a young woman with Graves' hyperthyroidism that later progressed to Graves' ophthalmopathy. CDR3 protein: CATSDVTVQETQYF. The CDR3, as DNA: TGTGCCACCAGTGATGTGACAGTTCAAGAGACCCAGTACTTC.